This passage covers 3 T cell receptor beta chains from one sample sequenced in a study of siplizumab effects on memory and regulatory T cells. Clones were sequenced by immunoSEQ multiplex PCR, and TCRdb holds only the in-frame ones, with some missing. The profile shows tens of thousands of clones, 85% to 95% of them singletons. The sequenced material came from CD8+ T cells sorted from blood. The receptors originated from a human donor in good health.

The gene calls are TRBV27 and TRBJ1-5; D remains unclear. The CDR3 runs 13 residues. Germline lookup yields CDR1 MNHEY and CDR2 SMNVEV (reference sequence). Deletions cut 8 bases from V and 4 bases from J, with 12 bases between. CDR3 protein: CASSHQGNQPQHF. DNA for the CDR3: TGTGCCAGCTCCCACCAAGGGAATCAGCCCCAGCATTTT.

This clone appeared once. J is TRBJ2-5 and V is TRBV15; D is ambiguous. CDR1 is LNHNV, CDR2 YYDKDF, per germline (reference sequence). CDR3 length equals 15 residues. Deletions cut 0 bases from V and 5 bases from J, with 13 bases between. CDR3 sequence reads: CATSRDRALGETQYF. The CDR3 DNA reads as TGTGCCACCAGCAGAGATCGGGCCCTGGGGGAGACCCAGTACTTC.

This chain connects TRBV7-9 to TRBJ2-5; no reliable D call. The CDR3 contains 16 residues. From germline, CDR1 is SEHNR and CDR2 FQNEAQ (reference sequence). Trimming pared 1 base from V and 4 bases from J, leaving 16 bases between. This CDR3 reads CASSLGPGLERETQYF. The CDR3 nucleotides are TGTGCCAGCAGCTTAGGACCAGGCCTCGAAAGAGAGACCCAGTACTTC.